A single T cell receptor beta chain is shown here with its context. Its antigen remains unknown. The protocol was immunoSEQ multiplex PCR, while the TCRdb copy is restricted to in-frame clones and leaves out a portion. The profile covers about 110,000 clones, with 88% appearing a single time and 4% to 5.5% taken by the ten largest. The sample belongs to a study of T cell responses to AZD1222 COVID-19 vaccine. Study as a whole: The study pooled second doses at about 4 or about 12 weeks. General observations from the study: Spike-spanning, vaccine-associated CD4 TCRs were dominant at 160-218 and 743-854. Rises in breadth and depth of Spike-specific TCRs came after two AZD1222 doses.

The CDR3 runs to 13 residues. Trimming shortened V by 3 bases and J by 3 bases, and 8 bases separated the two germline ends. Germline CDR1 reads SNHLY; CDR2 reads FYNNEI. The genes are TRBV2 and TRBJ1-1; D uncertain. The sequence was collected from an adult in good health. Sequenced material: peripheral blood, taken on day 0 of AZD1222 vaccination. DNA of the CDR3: TGTGCCAGCAGTGAGGGGATTGACACTGAAGCTTTCTTT. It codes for CASSEGIDTEAFF.